One sample yielded the 5 T cell receptor beta chains listed below, sequenced in a study of graft-versus-host responses after intestinal transplantation. Generated by immunoSEQ multiplex PCR, the TCRdb table keeps only in-frame clones and is missing some. The sample gives under 20,000 clones, roughly nine tenths of which show up once; roughly 50% is in the top ten. The material sequenced was bone marrow, taken approximately 120 days after transplant. These receptors all stem from a human patient who received an intestinal transplant, so some T cells may come from the graft donor.

The rearrangement joins TRBV7-3 to TRBJ2-3; weak D call: TRBD1 (6 bases). Looked up from germline, CDR1 is SGHTA and CDR2 is FQGTGA. This CDR3 contains 14 residues. V lost 5 bases to trimming and J lost 2 bases, with 11 bases between them. CDR3 amino acids: CASSPGQYTDTQYF. CDR3 sequence (DNA): TGTGCCAGCAGCCCAGGACAGTACACAGATACGCAGTATTTT.

The chain carries TRBV6-5 and TRBJ1-2; 7 bases fit TRBD1. V shed 7 bases, J shed 7 bases, and the junction held 12 bases outside the gene matches. The CDR3 length is 14 residues. Per the germline V gene, CDR1 is MNHEY and CDR2 is SVGAGI. This CDR3 is CASTPYRGTGGYTF. The CDR3 nucleotides read TGTGCCAGCACCCCTTACAGGGGTACGGGTGGCTACACCTTC.

This sequence joins TRBV18 and TRBJ1-5; D not resolved. V lost 3 bases and J 12 bases, leaving 9 bases between the germline ends. Germline V CDR1 and CDR2: KGHSH, LQKENI. There are 11 residues in the CDR3. The CDR3 reads CASSPGQVQHF. In DNA, the CDR3 is TGTGCCAGCTCACCGGGTCAGGTCCAGCATTTT.

The gene calls are TRBV19 and TRBJ1-6; D uncertain. The V gene's germline CDR1 is LNHDA and CDR2 SQIVND (reference sequence). Trimming cost V 6 bases and J 0 bases, with 6 bases left between them. The CDR3 is 14 amino acids. For the CDR3, the DNA is TGTGCCAGTAGCTGGAGCTCCTATAATTCACCCCTCCACTTT. This encodes CASSWSSYNSPLHF.

By its share, this clone is medium-sized. This chain connects TRBV25-1 to TRBJ1-4; weak D call: TRBD1 (5 bases). This CDR3 region has 14 residues. V gave up 8 bases and J gave up 7 bases, with 17 bases separating them. Germline-derived CDR1 and CDR2 are MGHDK and SYGVNS. CDR3 in amino acids: CASSSEGMREKLFF. In nucleotides, the CDR3 is TGTGCCAGCTCATCAGAGGGGATGCGTGAAAAACTGTTTTTT.